This T cell receptor (beta chain) emerged from a study of a mutant IDH1 vaccine in newly diagnosed glioma. Study at large: Vaccine dosing followed radiotherapy by 4-6 weeks, or accompanied temozolomide cycles. Earlier care involved radiotherapy, temozolomide, or both, and the majority received both.

About this clone itself: Its antigen is undetermined.

Time point: week 35, safety follow-up. All doses held 300 ug of mutant IDH1 20-mer peptide, with topical imiquimod. Measured with immunoSEQ multiplex PCR; TCRdb has only the in-frame clones, and not every one. This table holds around 30,000 clones, 80% found once. The TCR sequence derives from a middle-aged man with glioma. Some clones in this sample may be carry-over from other donors' samples. Sequenced material: PBMCs, taken from a glioma patient whose treatment included an IDH1 peptide vaccine.

CDR3 residues: CASSYSTGLDTGELFF. The CDR3 nucleotides are TGTGCCAGCAGTTACTCAACAGGGTTGGACACCGGGGAGCTGTTTTTT. This sequence joins TRBV6-5 and TRBJ2-2; D is possibly TRBD1 (6 bases). CDR3 length: 16 amino acids. Trimming cost V 0 bases and J 3 bases, with 11 bases left between them. CDR1 is MNHEY and CDR2 is SVGAGI in the germline V gene.